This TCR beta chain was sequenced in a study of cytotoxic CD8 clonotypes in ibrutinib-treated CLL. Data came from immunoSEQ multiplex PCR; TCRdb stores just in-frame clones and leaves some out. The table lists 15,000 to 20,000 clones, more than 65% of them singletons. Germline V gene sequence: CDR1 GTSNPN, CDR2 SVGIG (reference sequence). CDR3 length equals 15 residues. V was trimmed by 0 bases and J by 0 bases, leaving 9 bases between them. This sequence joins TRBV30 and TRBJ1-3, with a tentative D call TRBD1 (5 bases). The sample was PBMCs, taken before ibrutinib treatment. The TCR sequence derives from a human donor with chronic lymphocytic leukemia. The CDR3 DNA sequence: TGTGCCTGGAGTGTGGGGCAGGACTCTGGAAACACCATATATTTT. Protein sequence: CAWSVGQDSGNTIYF.